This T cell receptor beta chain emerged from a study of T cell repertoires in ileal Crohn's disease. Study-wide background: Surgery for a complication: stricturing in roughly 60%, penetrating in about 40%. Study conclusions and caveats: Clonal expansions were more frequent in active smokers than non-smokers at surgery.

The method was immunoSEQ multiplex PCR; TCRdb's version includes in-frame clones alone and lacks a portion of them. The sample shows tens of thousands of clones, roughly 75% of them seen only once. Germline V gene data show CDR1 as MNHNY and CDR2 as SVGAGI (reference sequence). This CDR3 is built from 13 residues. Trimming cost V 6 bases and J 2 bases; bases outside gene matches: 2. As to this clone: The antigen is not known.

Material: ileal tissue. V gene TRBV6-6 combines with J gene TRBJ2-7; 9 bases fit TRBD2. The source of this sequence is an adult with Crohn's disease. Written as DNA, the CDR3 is TGTGCCAGCAGAGTAGCGGGAGCCTACGAGCAGTACTTC. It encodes CASRVAGAYEQYF.